This T cell receptor (beta chain) was observed in a study of cytomegalovirus exposure and HLA in healthy donors. Across the whole study: Some 200 million T cells yielded 117 million unique TCR beta sequences in earlier analysis.

13 Jbeta primers and 60 Vbeta primers were used for the PCR. Method: immunoSEQ multiplex PCR; TCRdb's copy keeps in-frame clones and lacks some. The sample has around 100,000 clones, roughly 75% seen once. Per the germline V gene, CDR1 is LGHNT and CDR2 is FRNRAP. The ends were cut back, 1 base at V and 7 bases at J, with 11 bases in the middle. The CDR3 has 14 amino acids. The specimen sequenced was PBMCs. This sequence joins TRBV12-5 and TRBJ2-1; TRBD2 is a possible D gene (6 bases). The sequence was collected from a male donor in good health and CMV-seropositive. The CDR3 coding sequence is TGTGCTAGTGGTTTGGGTGGCCTAGCGAATGAGCAGTTCTTC. This sequence encodes CASGLGGLANEQFF.